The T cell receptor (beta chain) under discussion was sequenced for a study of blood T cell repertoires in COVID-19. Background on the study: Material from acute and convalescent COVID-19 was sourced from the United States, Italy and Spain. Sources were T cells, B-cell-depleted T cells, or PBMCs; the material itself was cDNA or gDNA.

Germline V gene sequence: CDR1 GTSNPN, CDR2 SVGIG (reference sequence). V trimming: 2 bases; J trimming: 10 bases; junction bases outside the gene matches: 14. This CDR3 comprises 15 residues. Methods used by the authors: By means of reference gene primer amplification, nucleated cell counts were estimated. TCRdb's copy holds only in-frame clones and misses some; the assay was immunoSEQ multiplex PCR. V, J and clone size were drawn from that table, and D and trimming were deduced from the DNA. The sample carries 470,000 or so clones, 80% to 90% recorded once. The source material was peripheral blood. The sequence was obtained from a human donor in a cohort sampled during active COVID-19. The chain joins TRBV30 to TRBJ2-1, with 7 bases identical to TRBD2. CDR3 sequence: CAWSPKRDPHVEQFF. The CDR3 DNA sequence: TGTGCCTGGAGTCCTAAGCGGGACCCTCACGTGGAGCAGTTCTTC.